These T cell receptor beta chains were read from a single sample in a study of T cell repertoires in cytomegalovirus infection. The antigens of these receptors remain unknown. TCRdb re-called the reads through MiXCR, storing one row per CDR3 protein. The sample gives about 830,000 distinct CDR3 sequences, 32% of which show up once; 9.5% to 15% is in the top ten. Sequences were derived from cultured CD8+ T cells from PBMCs, sampled from culture after CMV antigen stimulation. Source of these receptors: a human donor in good health (CMV status not recorded). Some clones in this sample may be carry-over from other donors' samples. Both conserved end residues are part of each CDR3. The order of the fields is D gene, V gene, clone size, J gene, CDR3 length, CDR3 DNA, CDR3 protein. The D gene is left open where the match is weak. Clone size, where shown, is once, few, many, or a class for clones that have expanded.

>-|TRBV6-1|-|TRBJ2-3|12
TGTGCCAGCAGTGAAGCTACGGGTACGCAGTATTTT
CASSEATGTQYF
>TRBD1|TRBV7-4|-|TRBJ1-4|14
TGTGCCAGCAGCATGACAGGGCTTTATGAAAAACTGTTTTTT
CASSMTGLYEKLFF
>-|TRBV7-8|many|TRBJ1-5|15
TGTGCCAGCAGCTTATCAGCAGGGGCCAATCAGCCCCAGCATTTT
CASSLSAGANQPQHF
>-|TRBV7-6|few|TRBJ1-3|15
TGTGCCAGCAGCTGGGCAAGGGGATCTGGAAACACCATATATTTT
CASSWARGSGNTIYF
>-|TRBV5-5|once|TRBJ1-2|15
TGTGCCAGCAGCCCAGATTTAGATCGTAACTATGGCTACACCTTC
CASSPDLDRNYGYTF
>TRBD1|TRBV4-1|few|TRBJ1-6|15
TGCGCCAGCAGCCAAGAAGCACAGGGGCATTCACCCCTCCACTTT
CASSQEAQGHSPLHF
>-|TRBV28|-|TRBJ1-6|19
TGTGCCAGCAGTTTATATTCGGATAGGGGGGTTCTTCGTAATTCACCCCTCCACTTT
CASSLYSDRGVLRNSPLHF
>-|TRBV7-9|-|TRBJ2-7|14
TGTGCCAGCAGCTTAGGTCGGACAGTCTACGAGCAGTACTTC
CASSLGRTVYEQYF
>-|TRBV6-6|-|TRBJ2-1|17
TGTGCCAGCAGTTACGCGCCTGGGACCACACTGGGCCATGAGCAGTTCTTC
CASSYAPGTTLGHEQFF
>-|TRBV20-1|-|TRBJ2-7|13
TGCAGTGCTAGCTCAGCGGAGGCCTACGAGCAGTACTTC
CSASSAEAYEQYF
>-|TRBV12-3/TRBV12-4|-|TRBJ2-7|12
TGTGCCACCAGTAGCGGATTACTCGAGCAGTACTTC
CATSSGLLEQYF
>-|TRBV28|-|TRBJ2-4|14
TGTGCCAGCTCGGGCGCTCCGGCCAAAAACATTCAGTACTTC
CASSGAPAKNIQYF
>TRBD1|TRBV2|-|TRBJ1-1|15
TGTGCCAGCAGTGAAGCGAGGACAGGCCACACTGAAGCTTTCTTT
CASSEARTGHTEAFF
>TRBD1|TRBV5-4|few|TRBJ2-5|16
TGTGCCAGCAGCTTGCTGCAGGACAGGGGATTAGAGACCCAGTACTTC
CASSLLQDRGLETQYF
>-|TRBV7-9|-|TRBJ2-1|16
TGTGCCAGCAGCTTTAACGAGGGGGGGAACTACAATGAGCAGTTCTTC
CASSFNEGGNYNEQFF
>TRBD2|TRBV12-3/TRBV12-4|few|TRBJ2-2|17
TGTGCCAGCAGTTTCAGTAGTCTAGCGGGTAACACCGGGGAGCTGTTTTTT
CASSFSSLAGNTGELFF
>TRBD1|TRBV7-9|-|TRBJ2-5|16
TGTGCCAGCAGCTCTTCCCCCGGGACAGGGATCGAGACCCAGTACTTC
CASSSSPGTGIETQYF
>TRBD1|TRBV4-3|few|TRBJ2-1|16
TGCGCCAGCAGCCAAGAAAACAGGGGTTTTTACAATGAGCAGTTCTTC
CASSQENRGFYNEQFF
>-|TRBV4-1|-|TRBJ2-3|16
TGCGCCAGCAGCCATCCGTCCCTATCTAGCACAGATACGCAGTATTTT
CASSHPSLSSTDTQYF
>-|TRBV20-1|-|TRBJ2-7|16
TGCAGTGCTAGTTGGCCAGGCCTAGGTATACCCTACGAGCAGTACTTC
CSASWPGLGIPYEQYF
>-|TRBV2|few|TRBJ2-1|14
TGTGCCGAGGGCCCCGGGGTAAGCTACAATGAGCAGTTCTTC
CAEGPGVSYNEQFF
>TRBD1|TRBV6-6|-|TRBJ1-1|14
TGTGCCAGCAGTCCTCAGACAGGGGGCACTGAAGCTTTCTTT
CASSPQTGGTEAFF
>-|TRBV7-8|many|TRBJ2-5|14
TGTGCCAGCAGCTCCCTGACAGGACAAGAGACCCAGTACTTC
CASSSLTGQETQYF
>-|TRBV4-1|few|TRBJ1-6|13
TGCGCCAGCAGCGGCAGGGAATATTCACCCCTCCACTTT
CASSGREYSPLHF
>TRBD2|TRBV28|-|TRBJ2-1|18
TGTGCCAGCAGTTTATTGGTGGCTAGCGGGGTCCGAAACAATGAGCAGTTCTTC
CASSLLVASGVRNNEQFF
>-|TRBV4-3|-|TRBJ1-1|13
TGCGCCAGCAGCCCGGCAGGGTTCCCTGAAGCTTTCTTT
CASSPAGFPEAFF
>TRBD2|TRBV7-4|-|TRBJ2-7|16
TGTGCCAGCAGCTCTTCTAGCGGAGGTAATGGGTACGAGCAGTACTTC
CASSSSSGGNGYEQYF
>-|TRBV7-4|-|TRBJ2-1|15
TGTGCCAGCAGCTTAGACTATAGGCAGTACAATGAGCAGTTCTTC
CASSLDYRQYNEQFF
>-|TRBV6-5|few|TRBJ2-1|13
TGTGCCAGCAGTTACGGGGCTATCAATGAGCAGTTCTTC
CASSYGAINEQFF
>-|TRBV6-1|-|TRBJ2-2|15
TGTGCCAGCACCAGACAGCCTAGTAGGACCGGGGAGCTGTTTTTT
CASTRQPSRTGELFF
>-|TRBV6-4|few|TRBJ1-6|14
TGTGCCAGCAGTCCGAGGGGTCTCTATTCACCCCTCCACTTT
CASSPRGLYSPLHF
>TRBD1|TRBV6-2/TRBV6-3|few|TRBJ2-5|15
TGTGCCAGCAGCCGGTTACAGGGGGGACAAGAGACCCAGTACTTC
CASSRLQGGQETQYF
>-|TRBV12-3/TRBV12-4|few|TRBJ1-2|13
TGTGCCAGCACCGAACACATGAACTATGGCTACACCTTC
CASTEHMNYGYTF
>TRBD1|TRBV27|-|TRBJ1-1|13
TGTGCCAGCGGCCGGACAGGGAACACTGAAGCTTTCTTT
CASGRTGNTEAFF
>TRBD1|TRBV4-3|many|TRBJ1-6|16
TGCGCCAGCAGCCAACACCTGACAGGGCTAAATTCACCCCTCCACTTT
CASSQHLTGLNSPLHF
>-|TRBV7-6|-|TRBJ2-2|14
TGTGCCAGCAGCTTTGCGGGTTCCATCGGGGAGCTGTTTTTT
CASSFAGSIGELFF
>TRBD1|TRBV18|-|TRBJ1-6|14
TGTGCCAGCTCACCCGACAGGGGTTTCTCACCCCTCCACTTT
CASSPDRGFSPLHF
>TRBD1|TRBV12-3/TRBV12-4|few|TRBJ2-1|15
TGTGCCAGCAGCCACGTCCCGGGACAGGGAAATGAGCAGTTCTTC
CASSHVPGQGNEQFF
>TRBD1|TRBV28|few|TRBJ1-2|17
TGTGCCAGCAGCCTCCAGCGGGGAGCTGACAGGGGCTATGGCTACACCTTC
CASSLQRGADRGYGYTF
>TRBD2|TRBV7-6|-|TRBJ2-1|18
TGTGCCAGCAGCTTGAGTCCGGGACTAGCGGGGATATACAATGAGCAGTTCTTC
CASSLSPGLAGIYNEQFF
>-|TRBV6-1|many|TRBJ2-5|15
TGTGCCAGCAGTGAGACGGAGGGGCCCCAAGAGACCCAGTACTTC
CASSETEGPQETQYF
>-|TRBV12-3/TRBV12-4|many|TRBJ1-5|18
TGTGCCAGCAGTTTCGGCGTCCCCGCAGTGCCTGGCAATCAGCCCCAGCATTTT
CASSFGVPAVPGNQPQHF
>-|TRBV27|few|TRBJ2-3|15
TGTGCCAGCAGTTTCAGCAGCCTAGCTTCAGATACGCAGTATTTT
CASSFSSLASDTQYF
>TRBD2|TRBV27|few|TRBJ2-3|17
TGTGCCAGCAGTTTAGATTCTAGCGGGAGAAGCACAGATACGCAGTATTTT
CASSLDSSGRSTDTQYF
>-|TRBV12-3/TRBV12-4|-|TRBJ1-1|14
TGTGCCAGCAGTTTTTACGGGGTGAACACTGAAGCTTTCTTT
CASSFYGVNTEAFF
>TRBD1|TRBV15|many|TRBJ2-3|15
TGTGCCACCAGCACGGACAGGGCGGCAACAGATACGCAGTATTTT
CATSTDRAATDTQYF
>-|TRBV7-8|many|TRBJ1-4|15
TGTGCCAGCAGAAGGACGGTTGCAACTAATGAAAAACTGTTTTTT
CASRRTVATNEKLFF
>-|TRBV15|few|TRBJ1-5|15
TGTGCCACCAGCAGGGATGGACAGAGCAATCAGCCCCAGCATTTT
CATSRDGQSNQPQHF
>-|TRBV19|-|TRBJ2-2|14
TGTGCCAGTATGCGAGGGGCGCACACCGGGGAGCTGTTTTTT
CASMRGAHTGELFF
>-|TRBV4-3|-|TRBJ2-3|13
TGCGCCAGCAGCCAGGAAATAAGAGATACGCAGTATTTT
CASSQEIRDTQYF
>-|TRBV4-2|few|TRBJ2-1|15
TGTGCCAGCAGCGCAGGGGTACCTGGCCACAATGAGCAGTTCTTC
CASSAGVPGHNEQFF
>TRBD2|TRBV27|-|TRBJ2-1|14
TGTGCCAGCAGTTCGCGGGGGGCCGGGGGGGAGCAGTTCTTC
CASSSRGAGGEQFF
>TRBD1|TRBV5-1|-|TRBJ2-7|15
TGCGCCAGCAGCTCGGGATGGACAGGGTCCTACGAGCAGTACTTC
CASSSGWTGSYEQYF
>-|TRBV27|-|TRBJ1-2|16
TGTGCCAGCAGTCATAGCTCCGGGACTTTGTTATATGGCTACACCTTC
CASSHSSGTLLYGYTF
>TRBD1|TRBV27|few|TRBJ1-2|16
TGTGCCAGCAGTTTATCTCCAGGGGGCGAGGGTTATGGCTACACCTTC
CASSLSPGGEGYGYTF
>-|TRBV7-8|many|TRBJ2-1|12
TGTGCCAGCAGCTTGGAGGGGTACGAGCAGTTCTTC
CASSLEGYEQFF
>TRBD1|TRBV19|-|TRBJ2-1|15
TGTGCCAGTAGCCCAGGGACAGTACCCCGTGATGAGCAGTTCTTC
CASSPGTVPRDEQFF
>-|TRBV6-1|few|TRBJ1-6|17
TGTGCCAGCAGTGAAGAGAATGGAACAGGGTTAAATTCACCCCTCCACTTT
CASSEENGTGLNSPLHF